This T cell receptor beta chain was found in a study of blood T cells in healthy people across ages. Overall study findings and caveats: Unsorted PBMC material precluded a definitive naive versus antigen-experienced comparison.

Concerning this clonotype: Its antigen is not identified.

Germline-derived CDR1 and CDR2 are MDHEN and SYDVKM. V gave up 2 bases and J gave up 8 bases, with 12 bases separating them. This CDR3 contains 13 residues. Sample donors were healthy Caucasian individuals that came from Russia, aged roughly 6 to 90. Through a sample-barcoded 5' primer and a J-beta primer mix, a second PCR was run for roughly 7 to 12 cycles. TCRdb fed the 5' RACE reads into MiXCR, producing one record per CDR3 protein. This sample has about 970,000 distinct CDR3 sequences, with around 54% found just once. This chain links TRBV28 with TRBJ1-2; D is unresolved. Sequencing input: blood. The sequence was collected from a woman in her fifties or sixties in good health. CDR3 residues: CASSLHSVGGYTF. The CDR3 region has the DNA TGTGCCAGCAGTTTACACTCCGTAGGAGGCTACACCTTC.